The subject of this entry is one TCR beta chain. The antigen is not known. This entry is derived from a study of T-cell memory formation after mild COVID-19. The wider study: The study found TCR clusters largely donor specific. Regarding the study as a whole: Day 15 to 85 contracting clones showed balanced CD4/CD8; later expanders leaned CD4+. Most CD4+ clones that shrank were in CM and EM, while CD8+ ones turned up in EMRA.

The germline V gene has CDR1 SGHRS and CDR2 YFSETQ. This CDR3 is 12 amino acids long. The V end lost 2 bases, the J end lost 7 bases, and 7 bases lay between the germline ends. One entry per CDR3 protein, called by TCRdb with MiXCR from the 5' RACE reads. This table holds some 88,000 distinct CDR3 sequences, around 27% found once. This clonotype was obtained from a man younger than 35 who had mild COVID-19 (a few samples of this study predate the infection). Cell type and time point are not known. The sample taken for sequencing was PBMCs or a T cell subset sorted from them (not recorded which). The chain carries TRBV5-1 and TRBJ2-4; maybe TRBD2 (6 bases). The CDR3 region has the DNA TGCGCCAGCAGCTTCAGCGGGAACATTCAGTACTTC. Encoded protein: CASSFSGNIQYF.